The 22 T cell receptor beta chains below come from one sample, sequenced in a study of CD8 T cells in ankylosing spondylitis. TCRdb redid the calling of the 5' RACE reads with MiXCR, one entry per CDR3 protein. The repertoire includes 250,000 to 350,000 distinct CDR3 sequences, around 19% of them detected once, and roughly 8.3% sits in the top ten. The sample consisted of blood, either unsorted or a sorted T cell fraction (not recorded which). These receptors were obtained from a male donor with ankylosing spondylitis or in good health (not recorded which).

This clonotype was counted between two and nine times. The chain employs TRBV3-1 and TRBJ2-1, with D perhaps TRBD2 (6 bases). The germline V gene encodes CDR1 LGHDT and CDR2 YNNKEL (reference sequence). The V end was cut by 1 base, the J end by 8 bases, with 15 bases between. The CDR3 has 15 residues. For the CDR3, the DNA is TGTGCCAGCAGCCAAGGCGTCGGAGGGATCCATGAGCAGTTCTTC. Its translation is CASSQGVGGIHEQFF.

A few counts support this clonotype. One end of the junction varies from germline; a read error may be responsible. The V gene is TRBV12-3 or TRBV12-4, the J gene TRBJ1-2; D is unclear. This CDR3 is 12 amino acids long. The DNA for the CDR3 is TGTGCCAGCAGTTTAGACGGGCCTCTCCTCTCCTTC. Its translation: CASSLDGPLLSF.

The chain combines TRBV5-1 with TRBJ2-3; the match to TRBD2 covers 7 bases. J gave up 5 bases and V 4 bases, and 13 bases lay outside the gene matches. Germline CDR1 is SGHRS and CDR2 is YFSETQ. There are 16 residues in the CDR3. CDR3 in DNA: TGCGCCAGCAGCACCTTAGCGGGTGCCCGGGGAGATACGCAGTATTTT. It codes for CASSTLAGARGDTQYF. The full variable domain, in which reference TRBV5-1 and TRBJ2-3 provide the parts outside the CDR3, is KAGVTQTPRYLIKTRGQQVTLSCSPISGHRSVSWYQQTPGQGLQFLFEYFSETQRNKGNFPGRFSGRQFSNSRSEMNVSTLELGDSALYLCASSTLAGARGDTQYFGPGTRLTVL.

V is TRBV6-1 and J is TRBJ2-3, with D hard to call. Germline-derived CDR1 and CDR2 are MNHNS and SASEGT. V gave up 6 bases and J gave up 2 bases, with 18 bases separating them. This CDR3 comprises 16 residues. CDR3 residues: CASRIGRSSDTDTQYF. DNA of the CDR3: TGTGCCAGCAGAATAGGACGGTCGAGCGACACAGATACGCAGTATTTT.

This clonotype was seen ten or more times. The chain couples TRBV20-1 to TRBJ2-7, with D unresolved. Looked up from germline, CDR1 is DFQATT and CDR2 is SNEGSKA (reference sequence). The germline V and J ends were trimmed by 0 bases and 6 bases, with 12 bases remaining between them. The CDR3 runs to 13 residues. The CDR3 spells CSARDLSSGEQYV. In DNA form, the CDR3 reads TGCAGTGCTAGAGATCTAAGTTCAGGCGAGCAGTACGTC.

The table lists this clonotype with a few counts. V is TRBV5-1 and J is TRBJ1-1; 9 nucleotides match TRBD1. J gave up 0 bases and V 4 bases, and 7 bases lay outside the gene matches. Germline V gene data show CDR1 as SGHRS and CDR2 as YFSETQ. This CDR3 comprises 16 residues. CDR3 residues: CASSHTGGAMNTEAFF. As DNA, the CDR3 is TGCGCCAGCAGCCACACAGGGGGCGCGATGAACACTGAAGCTTTCTTT.

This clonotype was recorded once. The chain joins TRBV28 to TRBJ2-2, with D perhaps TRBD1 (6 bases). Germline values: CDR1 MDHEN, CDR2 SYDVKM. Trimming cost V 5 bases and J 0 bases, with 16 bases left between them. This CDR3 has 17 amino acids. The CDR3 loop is CASSLRYRDTNTGELFF. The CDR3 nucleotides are TGTGCCAGCAGTCTCCGATACAGGGATACGAACACCGGGGAGCTGTTTTTT.

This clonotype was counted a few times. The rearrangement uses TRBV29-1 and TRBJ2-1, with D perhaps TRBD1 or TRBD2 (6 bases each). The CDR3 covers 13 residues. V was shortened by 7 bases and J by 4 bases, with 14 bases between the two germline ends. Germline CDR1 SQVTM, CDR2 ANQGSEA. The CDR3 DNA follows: TGCAGCGGGCGAGAGGGGGGTTACAATGAGCAGTTCTTC. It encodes CSGREGGYNEQFF.

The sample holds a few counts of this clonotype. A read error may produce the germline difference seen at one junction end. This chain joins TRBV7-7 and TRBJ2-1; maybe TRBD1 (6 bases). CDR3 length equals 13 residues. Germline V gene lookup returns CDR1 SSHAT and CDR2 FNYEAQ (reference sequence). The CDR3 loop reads CASSLVVGAEQFF. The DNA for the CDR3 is TGTGCTAGCAGCTTAGTGGTGGGGGCTGAGCAGTTCTTC.

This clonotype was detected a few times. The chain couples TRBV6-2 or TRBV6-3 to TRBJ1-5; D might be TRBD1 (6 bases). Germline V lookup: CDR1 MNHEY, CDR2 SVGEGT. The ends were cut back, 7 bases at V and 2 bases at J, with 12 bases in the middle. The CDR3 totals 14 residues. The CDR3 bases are TGTGCCAGCACCGACAGGAGGGGCAATCAGCCCCAGCATTTT. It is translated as CASTDRRGNQPQHF.

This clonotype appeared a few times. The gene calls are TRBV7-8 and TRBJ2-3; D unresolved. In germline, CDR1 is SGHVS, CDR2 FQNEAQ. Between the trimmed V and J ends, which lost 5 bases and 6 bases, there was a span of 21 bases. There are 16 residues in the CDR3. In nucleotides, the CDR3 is TGTGCCAGCAGCCTCCGCTCCGAAGGACCATTGGATACGCAGTATTTT. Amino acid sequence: CASSLRSEGPLDTQYF.

The CDR3 sequence: CASSPKDRPSYEQYV. DNA of the CDR3: TGCGCCAGCAGCCCAAAGGACAGACCCTCCTACGAGCAGTACGTC. The V call is TRBV5-1, the J call TRBJ2-7; D is possibly TRBD1 (6 bases). Germline lookup yields CDR1 SGHRS and CDR2 YFSETQ. V dropped 4 bases and J dropped 0 bases, with 14 bases sitting between them. This CDR3 comprises 15 residues.

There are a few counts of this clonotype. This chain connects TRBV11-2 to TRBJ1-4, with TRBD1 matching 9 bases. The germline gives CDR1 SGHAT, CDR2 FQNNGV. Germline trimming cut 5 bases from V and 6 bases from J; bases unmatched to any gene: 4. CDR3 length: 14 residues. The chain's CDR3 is CASSNGQGYEKLFF. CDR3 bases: TGTGCCAGCAGCAATGGACAGGGGTATGAAAAACTGTTTTTT.

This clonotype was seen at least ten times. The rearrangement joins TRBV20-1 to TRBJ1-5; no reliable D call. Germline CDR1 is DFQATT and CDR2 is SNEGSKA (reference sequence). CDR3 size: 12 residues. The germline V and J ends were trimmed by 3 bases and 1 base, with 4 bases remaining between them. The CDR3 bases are TGCAGTGCTAGCCGGAGCAATCAGCCCCAGCATTTT. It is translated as CSASRSNQPQHF.

The CDR3 here is CASSLPKRGVLTF. The CDR3 DNA reads as TGTGCCAGCAGCTTACCCAAGAGGGGCGTCCTGACTTTC. This chain connects TRBV6-2 or TRBV6-3 to TRBJ2-6; tentatively, D is TRBD1 or TRBD2 (5 bases each). The V gene's germline CDR1 is MNHEY and CDR2 SVGEGT. The V end was cut by 6 bases, the J end by 12 bases, with 15 bases between. CDR3 length: 13 residues.

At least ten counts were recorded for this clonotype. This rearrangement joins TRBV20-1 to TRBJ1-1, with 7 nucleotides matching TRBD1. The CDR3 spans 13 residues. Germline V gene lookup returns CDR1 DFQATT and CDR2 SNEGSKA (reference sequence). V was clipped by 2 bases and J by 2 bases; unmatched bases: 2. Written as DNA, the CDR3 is TGCAGTGCTAGACAGGGGGGAAACACTGAAGCTTTCTTT. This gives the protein CSARQGGNTEAFF.

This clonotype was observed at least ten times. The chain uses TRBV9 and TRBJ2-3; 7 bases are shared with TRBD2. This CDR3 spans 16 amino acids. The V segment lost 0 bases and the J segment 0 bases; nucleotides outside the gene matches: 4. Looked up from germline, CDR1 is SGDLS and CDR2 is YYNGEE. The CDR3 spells CASSVGSGASTDTQYF. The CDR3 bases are TGTGCCAGCAGCGTAGGGAGCGGGGCTAGCACAGATACGCAGTATTTT.

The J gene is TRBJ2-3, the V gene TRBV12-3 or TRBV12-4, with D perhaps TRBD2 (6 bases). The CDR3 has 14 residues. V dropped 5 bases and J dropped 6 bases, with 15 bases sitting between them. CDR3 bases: TGTGCCAGCAGTCCTAGCGAGAGGCCGGATACGCAGTATTTT. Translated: CASSPSERPDTQYF.

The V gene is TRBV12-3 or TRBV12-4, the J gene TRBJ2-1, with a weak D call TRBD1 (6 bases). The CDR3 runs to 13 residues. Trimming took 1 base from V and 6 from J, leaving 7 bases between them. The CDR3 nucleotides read TGTGCCAGCAGTTTAGACAGGGTCAATGAGCAGTTCTTC. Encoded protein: CASSLDRVNEQFF.

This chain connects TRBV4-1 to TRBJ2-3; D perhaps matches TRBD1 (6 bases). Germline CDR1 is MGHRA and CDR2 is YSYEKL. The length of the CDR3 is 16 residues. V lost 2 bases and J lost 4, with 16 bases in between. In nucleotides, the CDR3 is TGCGCCAGCAGCCAATCTCCGGCAGGGGTGGCAGATACGCAGTATTTT. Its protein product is CASSQSPAGVADTQYF.

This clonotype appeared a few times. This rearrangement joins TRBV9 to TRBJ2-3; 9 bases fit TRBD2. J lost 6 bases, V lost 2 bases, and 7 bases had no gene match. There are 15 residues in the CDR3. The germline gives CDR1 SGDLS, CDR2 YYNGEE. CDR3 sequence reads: CASSVGRGGLDTQYF. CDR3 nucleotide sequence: TGTGCCAGCAGCGTTGGGCGGGGGGGTTTGGATACGCAGTATTTT.

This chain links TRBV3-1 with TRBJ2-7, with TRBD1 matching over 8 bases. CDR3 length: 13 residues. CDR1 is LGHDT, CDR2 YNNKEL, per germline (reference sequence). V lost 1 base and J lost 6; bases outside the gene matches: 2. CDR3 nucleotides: TGTGCCAGCAGCCAAGTTACAGGGGGCGAGCAGTACGTC. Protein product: CASSQVTGGEQYV.